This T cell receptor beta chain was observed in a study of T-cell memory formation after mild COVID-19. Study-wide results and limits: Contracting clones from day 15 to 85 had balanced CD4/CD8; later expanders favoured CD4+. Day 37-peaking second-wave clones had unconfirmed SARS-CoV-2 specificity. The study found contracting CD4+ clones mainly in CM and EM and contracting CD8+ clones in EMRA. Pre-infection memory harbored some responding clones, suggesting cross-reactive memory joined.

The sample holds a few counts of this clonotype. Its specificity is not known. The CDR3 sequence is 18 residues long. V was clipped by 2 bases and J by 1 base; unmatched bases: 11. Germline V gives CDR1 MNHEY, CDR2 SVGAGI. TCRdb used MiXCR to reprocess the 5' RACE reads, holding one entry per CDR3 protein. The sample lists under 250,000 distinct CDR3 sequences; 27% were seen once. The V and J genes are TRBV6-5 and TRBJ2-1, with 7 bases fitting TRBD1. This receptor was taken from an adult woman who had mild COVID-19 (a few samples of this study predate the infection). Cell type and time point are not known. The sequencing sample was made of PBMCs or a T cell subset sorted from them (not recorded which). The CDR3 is CASSYLGPRTGSYNEQFF. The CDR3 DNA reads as TGTGCCAGCAGTTACCTAGGACCTCGGACAGGTTCCTACAATGAGCAGTTCTTC.